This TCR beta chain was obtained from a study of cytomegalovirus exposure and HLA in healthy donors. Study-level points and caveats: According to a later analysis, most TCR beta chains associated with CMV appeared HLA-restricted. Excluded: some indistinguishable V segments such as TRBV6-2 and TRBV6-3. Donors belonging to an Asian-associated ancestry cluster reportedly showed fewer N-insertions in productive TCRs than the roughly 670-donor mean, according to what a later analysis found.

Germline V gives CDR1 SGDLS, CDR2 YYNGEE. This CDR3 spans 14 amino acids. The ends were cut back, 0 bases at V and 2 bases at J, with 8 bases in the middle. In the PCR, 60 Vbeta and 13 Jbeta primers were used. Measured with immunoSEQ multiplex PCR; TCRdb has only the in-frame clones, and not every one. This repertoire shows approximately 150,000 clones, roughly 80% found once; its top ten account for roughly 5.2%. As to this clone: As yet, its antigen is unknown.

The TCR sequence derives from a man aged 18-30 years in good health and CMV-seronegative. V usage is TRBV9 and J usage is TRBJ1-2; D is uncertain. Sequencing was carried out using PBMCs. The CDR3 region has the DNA TGTGCCAGCAGCGTAGGTCAGGAAAACTATGGCTACACCTTC. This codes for CASSVGQENYGYTF. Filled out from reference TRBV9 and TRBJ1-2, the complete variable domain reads DSGVTQTPKHLITATGQRVTLRCSPRSGDLSVYWYQQSLDQGLQFLIQYYNGEERAKGNILERFSAQQFPDLHSELNLSSLELGDSALYFCASSVGQENYGYTFGSGTRLTVV.